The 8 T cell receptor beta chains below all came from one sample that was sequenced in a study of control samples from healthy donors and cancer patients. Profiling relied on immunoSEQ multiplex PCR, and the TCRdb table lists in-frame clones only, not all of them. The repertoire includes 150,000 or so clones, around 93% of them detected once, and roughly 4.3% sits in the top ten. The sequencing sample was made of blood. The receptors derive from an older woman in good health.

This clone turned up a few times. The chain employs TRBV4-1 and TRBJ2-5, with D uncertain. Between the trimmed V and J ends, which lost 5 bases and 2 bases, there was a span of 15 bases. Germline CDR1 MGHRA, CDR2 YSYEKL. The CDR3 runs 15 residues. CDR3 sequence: CASSSVGVAQETQYF. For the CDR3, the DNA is TGCGCCAGCAGCTCCGTTGGGGTAGCTCAAGAGACCCAGTACTTC.

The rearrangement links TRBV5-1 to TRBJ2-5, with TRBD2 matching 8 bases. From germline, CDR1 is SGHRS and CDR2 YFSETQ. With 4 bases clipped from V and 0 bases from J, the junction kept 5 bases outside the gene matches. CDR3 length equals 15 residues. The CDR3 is CASSPLAEYQETQYF. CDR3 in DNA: TGCGCCAGCAGCCCACTAGCGGAGTACCAAGAGACCCAGTACTTC.

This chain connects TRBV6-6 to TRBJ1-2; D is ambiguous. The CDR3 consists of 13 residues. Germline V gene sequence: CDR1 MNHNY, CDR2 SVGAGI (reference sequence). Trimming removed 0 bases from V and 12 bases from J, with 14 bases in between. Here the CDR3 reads CASSYSSQTVDTF. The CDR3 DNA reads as TGTGCCAGCAGTTACTCGAGTCAGACCGTAGACACCTTC.

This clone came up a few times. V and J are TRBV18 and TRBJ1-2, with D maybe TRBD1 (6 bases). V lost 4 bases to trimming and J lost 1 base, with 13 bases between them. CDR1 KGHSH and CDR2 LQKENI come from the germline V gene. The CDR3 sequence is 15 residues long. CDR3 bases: TGTGCCAGCTCACTAAGTGGACAGCTTAACTATGGCTACACCTTC. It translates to CASSLSGQLNYGYTF.

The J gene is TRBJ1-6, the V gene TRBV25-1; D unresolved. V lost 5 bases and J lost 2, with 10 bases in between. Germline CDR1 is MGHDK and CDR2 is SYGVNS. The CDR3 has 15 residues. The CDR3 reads CASSRVDPYNSPLHF. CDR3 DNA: TGTGCCAGCAGTCGTGTGGATCCCTATAATTCACCCCTCCACTTT.

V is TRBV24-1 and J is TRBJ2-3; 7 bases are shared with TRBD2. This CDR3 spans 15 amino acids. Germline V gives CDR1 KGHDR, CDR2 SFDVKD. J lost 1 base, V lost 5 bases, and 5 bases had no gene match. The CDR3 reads CATSASGEGTDTQYF. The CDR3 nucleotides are TGTGCCACCAGTGCTAGCGGCGAAGGCACAGATACGCAGTATTTT.

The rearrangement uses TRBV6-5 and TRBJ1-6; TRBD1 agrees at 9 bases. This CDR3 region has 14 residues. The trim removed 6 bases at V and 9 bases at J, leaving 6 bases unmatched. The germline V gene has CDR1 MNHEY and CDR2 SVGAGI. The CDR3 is CASRTGQGGSPLHF. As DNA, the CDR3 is TGTGCCAGCAGGACGGGACAGGGTGGTTCACCCCTCCACTTT.

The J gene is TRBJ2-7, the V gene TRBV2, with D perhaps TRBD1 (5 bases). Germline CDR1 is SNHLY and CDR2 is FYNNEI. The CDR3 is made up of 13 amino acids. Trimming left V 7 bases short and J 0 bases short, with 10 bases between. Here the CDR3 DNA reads TGTGCCAGCACCTTAGACAGCTCCTACGAGCAGTACTTC. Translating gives CASTLDSSYEQYF.